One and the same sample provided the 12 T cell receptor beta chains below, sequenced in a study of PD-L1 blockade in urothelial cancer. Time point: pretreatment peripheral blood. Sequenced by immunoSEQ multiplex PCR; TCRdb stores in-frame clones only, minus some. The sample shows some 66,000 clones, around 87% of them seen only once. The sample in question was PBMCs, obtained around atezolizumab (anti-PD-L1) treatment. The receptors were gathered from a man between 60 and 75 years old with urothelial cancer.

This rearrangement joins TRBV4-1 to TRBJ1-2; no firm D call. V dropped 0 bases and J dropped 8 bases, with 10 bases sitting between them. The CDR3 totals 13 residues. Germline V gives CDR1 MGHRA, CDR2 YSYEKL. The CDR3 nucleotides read TGCGCCAGCAGCCAAGAGTCGGGAGGGGGCTACACCTTC. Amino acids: CASSQESGGGYTF.

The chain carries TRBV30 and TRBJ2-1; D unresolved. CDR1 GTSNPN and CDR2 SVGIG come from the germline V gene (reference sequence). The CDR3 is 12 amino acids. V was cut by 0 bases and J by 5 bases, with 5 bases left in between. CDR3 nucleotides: TGTGCCTGGAGTGTGACTCACAATGAGCAGTTCTTC. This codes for CAWSVTHNEQFF.

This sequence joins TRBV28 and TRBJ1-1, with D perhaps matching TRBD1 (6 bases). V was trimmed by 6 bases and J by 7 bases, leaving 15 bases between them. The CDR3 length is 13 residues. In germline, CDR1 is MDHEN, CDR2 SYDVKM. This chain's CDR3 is CASRQDRVNEAFF. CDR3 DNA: TGTGCCAGCAGACAGGACAGAGTCAATGAAGCTTTCTTT.

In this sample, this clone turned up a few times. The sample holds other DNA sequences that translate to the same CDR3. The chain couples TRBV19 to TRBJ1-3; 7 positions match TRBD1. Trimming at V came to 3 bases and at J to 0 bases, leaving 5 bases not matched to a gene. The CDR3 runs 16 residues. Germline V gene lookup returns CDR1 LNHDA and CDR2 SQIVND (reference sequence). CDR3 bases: TGTGCCAGTAGTATTCGACAGGGACCCTCTGGAAACACCATATATTTT. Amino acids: CASSIRQGPSGNTIYF.

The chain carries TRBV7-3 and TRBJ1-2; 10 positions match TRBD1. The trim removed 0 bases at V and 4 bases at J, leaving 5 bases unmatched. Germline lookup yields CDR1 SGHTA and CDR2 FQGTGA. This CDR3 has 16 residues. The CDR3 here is CASSLTGQGMGYGYTF. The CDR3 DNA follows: TGTGCCAGCAGCTTAACGGGACAGGGGATGGGCTATGGCTACACCTTC.

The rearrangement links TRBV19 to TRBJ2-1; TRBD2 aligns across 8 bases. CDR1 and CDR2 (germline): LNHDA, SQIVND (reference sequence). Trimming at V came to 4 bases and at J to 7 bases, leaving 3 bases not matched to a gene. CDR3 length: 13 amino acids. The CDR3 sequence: CASSSLAGNEQFF. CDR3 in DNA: TGTGCCAGTAGTAGCCTAGCGGGTAATGAGCAGTTCTTC. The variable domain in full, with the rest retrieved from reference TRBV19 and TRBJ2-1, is DGGITQSPKYLFRKEGQNVTLSCEQNLNHDAMYWYRQDPGQGLRLIYYSQIVNDFQKGDIAEGYSVSREKKESFPLTVTSAQKNPTAFYLCASSSLAGNEQFFGPGTRLTVL.

The CDR3 loop reads CASSPGTSGDEQFF. CDR3 nucleotide sequence: TGTGCCAGCAGCCCGGGGACTAGCGGGGATGAGCAGTTCTTC. The rearrangement links TRBV7-9 to TRBJ2-1, with 13 bases aligning to TRBD2. The CDR3 sequence is 14 residues long. Germline CDR1 reads SEHNR; CDR2 reads FQNEAQ (reference sequence). With 5 bases clipped from V and 8 bases from J, the junction kept 3 bases outside the gene matches.

The CDR3, as DNA: TGTGCCAGTAGGATCCGGGACAGGGTCTCCTACGAGCAGTACTTC. The encoded protein is CASRIRDRVSYEQYF. V usage is TRBV19 and J usage is TRBJ2-7, with 9 nucleotides matching TRBD1. V was pared by 6 bases and J by 0 bases, with 6 bases of the junction left unmatched. Germline V gene data show CDR1 as LNHDA and CDR2 as SQIVND (reference sequence). The CDR3 sequence is 15 residues long.

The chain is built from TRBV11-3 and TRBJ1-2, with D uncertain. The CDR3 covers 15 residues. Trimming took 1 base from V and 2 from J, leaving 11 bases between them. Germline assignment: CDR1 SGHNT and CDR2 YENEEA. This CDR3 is CASSLGVGGNYGYTF. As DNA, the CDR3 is TGTGCCAGCAGCTTAGGCGTGGGCGGGAACTATGGCTACACCTTC.

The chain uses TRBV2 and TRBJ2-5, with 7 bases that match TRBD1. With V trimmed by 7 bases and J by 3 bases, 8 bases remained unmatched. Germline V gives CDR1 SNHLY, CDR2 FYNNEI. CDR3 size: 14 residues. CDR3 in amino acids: CASTGGTVEETQYF. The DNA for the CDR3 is TGTGCCAGCACTGGTGGGACAGTTGAAGAGACCCAGTACTTC.

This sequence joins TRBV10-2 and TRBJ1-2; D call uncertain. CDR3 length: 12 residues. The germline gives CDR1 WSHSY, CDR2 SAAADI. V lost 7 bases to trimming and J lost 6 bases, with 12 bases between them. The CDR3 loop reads CASKARENGYTF. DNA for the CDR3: TGCGCCAGCAAAGCCCGGGAGAATGGCTACACCTTC.

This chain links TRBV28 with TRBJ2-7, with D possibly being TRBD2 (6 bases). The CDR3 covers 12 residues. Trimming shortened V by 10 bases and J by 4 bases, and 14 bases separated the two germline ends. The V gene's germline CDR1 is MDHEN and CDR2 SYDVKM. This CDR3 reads CATTVGGYEQYF. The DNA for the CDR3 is TGTGCCACCACAGTGGGGGGATACGAGCAGTACTTC.